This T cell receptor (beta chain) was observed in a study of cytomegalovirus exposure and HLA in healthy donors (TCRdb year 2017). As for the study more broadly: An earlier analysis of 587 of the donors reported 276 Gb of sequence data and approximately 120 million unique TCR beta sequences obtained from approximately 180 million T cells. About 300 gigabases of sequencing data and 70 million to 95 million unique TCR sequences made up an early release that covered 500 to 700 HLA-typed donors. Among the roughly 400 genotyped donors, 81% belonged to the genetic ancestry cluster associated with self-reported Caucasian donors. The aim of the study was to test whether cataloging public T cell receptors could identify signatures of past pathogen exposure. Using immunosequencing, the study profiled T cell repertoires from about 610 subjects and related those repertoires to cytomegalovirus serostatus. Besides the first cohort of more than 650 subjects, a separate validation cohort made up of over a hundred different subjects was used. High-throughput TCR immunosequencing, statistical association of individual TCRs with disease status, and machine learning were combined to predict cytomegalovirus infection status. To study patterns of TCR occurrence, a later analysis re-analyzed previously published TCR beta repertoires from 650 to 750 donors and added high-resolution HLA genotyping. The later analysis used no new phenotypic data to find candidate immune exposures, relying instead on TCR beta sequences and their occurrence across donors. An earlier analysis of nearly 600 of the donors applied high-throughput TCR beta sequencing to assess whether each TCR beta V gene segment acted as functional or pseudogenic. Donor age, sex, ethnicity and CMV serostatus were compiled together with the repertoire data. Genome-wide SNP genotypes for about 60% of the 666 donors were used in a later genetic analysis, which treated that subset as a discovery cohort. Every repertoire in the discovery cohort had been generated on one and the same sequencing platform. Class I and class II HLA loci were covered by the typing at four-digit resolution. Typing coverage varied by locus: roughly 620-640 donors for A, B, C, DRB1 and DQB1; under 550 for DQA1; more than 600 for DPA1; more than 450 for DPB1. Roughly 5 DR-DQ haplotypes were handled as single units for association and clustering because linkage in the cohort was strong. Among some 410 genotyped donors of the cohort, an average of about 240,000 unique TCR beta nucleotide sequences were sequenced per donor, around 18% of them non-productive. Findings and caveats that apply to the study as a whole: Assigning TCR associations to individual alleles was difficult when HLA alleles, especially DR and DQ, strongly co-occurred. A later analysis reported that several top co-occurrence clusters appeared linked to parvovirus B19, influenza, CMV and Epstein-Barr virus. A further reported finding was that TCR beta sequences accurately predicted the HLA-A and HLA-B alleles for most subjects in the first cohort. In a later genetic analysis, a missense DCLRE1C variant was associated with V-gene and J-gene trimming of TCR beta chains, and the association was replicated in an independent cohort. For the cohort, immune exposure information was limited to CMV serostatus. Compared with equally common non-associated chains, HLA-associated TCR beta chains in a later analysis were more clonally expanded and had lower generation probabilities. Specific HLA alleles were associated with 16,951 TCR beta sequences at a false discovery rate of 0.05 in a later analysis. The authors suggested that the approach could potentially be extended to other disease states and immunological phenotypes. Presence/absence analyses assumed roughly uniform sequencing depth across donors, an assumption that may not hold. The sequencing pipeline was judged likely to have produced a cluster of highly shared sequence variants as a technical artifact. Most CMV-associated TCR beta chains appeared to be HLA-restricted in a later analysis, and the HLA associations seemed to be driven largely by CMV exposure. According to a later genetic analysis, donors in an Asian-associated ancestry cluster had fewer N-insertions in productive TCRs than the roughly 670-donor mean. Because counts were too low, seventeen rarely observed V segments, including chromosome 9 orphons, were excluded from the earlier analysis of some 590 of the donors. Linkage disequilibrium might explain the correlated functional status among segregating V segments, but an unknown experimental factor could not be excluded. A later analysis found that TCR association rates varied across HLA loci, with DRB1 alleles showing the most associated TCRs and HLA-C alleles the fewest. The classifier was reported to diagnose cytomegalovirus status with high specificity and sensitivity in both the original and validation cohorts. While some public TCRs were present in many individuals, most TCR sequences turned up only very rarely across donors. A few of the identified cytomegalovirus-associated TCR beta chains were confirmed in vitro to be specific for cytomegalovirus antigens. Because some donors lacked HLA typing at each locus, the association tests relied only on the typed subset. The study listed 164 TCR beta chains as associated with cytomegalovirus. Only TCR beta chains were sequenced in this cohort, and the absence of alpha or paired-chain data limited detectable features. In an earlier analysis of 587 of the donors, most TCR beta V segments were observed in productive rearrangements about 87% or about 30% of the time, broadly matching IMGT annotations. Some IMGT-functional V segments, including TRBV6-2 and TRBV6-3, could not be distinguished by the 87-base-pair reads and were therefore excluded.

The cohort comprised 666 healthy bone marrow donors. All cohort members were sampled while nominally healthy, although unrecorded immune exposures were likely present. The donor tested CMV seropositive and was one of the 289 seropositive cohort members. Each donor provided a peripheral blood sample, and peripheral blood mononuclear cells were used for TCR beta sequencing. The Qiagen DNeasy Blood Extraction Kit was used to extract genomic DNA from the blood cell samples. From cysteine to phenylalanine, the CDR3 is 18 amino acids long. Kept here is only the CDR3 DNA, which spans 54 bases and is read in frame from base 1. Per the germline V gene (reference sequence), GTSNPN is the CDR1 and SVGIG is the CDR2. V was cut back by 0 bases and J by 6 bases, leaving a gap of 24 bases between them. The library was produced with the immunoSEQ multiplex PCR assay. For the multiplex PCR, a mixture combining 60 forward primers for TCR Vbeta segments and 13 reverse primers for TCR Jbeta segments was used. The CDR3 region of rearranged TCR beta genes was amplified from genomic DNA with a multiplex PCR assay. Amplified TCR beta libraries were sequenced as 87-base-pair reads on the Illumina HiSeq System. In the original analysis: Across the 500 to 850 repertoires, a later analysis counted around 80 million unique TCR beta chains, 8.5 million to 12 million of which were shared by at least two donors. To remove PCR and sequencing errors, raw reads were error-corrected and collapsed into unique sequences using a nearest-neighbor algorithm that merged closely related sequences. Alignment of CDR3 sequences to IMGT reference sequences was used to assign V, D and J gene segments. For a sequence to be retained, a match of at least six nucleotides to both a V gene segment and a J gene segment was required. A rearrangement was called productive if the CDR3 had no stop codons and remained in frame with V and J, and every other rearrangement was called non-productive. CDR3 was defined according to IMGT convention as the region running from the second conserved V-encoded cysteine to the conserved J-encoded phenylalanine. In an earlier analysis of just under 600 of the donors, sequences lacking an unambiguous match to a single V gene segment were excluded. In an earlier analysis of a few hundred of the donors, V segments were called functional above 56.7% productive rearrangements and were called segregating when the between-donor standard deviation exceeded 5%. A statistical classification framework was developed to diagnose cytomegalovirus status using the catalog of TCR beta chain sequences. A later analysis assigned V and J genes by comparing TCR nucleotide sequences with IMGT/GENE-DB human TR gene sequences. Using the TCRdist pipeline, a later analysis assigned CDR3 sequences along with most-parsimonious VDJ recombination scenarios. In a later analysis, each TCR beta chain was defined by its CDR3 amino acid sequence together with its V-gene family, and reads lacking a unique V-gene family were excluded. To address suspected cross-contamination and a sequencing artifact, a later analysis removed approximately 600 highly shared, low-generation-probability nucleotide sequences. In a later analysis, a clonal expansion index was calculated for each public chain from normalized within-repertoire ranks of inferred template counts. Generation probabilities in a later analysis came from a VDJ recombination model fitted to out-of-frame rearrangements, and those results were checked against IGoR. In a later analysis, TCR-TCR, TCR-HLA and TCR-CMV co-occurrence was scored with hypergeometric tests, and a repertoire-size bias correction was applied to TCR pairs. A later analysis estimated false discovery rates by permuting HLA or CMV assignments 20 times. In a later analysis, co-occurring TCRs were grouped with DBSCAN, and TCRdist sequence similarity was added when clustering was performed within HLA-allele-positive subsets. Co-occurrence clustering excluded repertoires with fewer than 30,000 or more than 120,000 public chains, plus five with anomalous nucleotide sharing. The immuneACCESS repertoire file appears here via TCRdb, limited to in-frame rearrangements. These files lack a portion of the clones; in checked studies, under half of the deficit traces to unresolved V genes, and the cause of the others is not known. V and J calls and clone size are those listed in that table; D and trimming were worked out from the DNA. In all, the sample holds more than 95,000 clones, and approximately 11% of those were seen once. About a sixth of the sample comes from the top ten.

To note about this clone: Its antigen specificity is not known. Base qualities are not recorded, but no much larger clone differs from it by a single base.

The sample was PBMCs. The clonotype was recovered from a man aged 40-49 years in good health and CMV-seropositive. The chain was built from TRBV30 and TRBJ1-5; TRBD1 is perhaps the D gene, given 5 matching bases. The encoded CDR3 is CAWSVPSILRGVGQPQHF. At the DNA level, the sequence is TGTGCCTGGAGTGTACCCTCGATCCTCCGGGGGGTAGGTCAGCCCCAGCATTTT.